These T cell receptor beta chains were read from a single sample in a study of control samples from healthy donors and cancer patients. Assay used: immunoSEQ multiplex PCR; TCRdb lists only in-frame clones, some missing. There are about 51,000 clones in the sample; about 92% occur only once, and 1.6% lies in the top ten. Sequencing was carried out using PBMCs. The receptors were gathered from a middle-aged man with colorectal cancer. CDR3s include the opening cysteine and the closing phenylalanine or tryptophan. Fields, in order: J gene, V gene, D gene, clone size, CDR3 length, CDR3 DNA, CDR3 protein. The D gene is left open where the match is weak. Clone size is shown for a subset of rows, as once, few, many or a class of expanded clone.

TRBJ2-3 TRBV7-6 . . 15 TGTGCCAGCAGCTTAGGGGGTCTGTCACAGAAGGCGCAGTATTTT CASSLGGLSQKAQYF
TRBJ2-5 TRBV11-2 TRBD2 . 16 TGTGCCAGCAGCTTCGTGTTAGCGGGGGGAGATTGGACCCAGTACTTC CASSFVLAGGDWTQYF
TRBJ1-1 TRBV7-8 . . 16 TGTGCCAGCAGCTTAGTTCAGAAAAGATCGAACACTGAAGCTTTCTTT CASSLVQKRSNTEAFF
TRBJ2-5 TRBV7-2 TRBD2 . 14 TGTGCCAGCAGCTTCGGGAGGTACCAAGAGACCCAGTACTTC CASSFGRYQETQYF
TRBJ1-2 TRBV7-9 TRBD1 . 15 TGTGCCAGCAGCTTGGACAGGGGGCGGTACTATGGCTACACCTTC CASSLDRGRYYGYTF
TRBJ1-2 TRBV10-3 . . 11 TGTGCCATTCAAAGTAACTATGGCTACACCTTC CAIQSNYGYTF
TRBJ2-7 TRBV7-2 . . 13 TGTGCCAGCAGCTTAGGATTCTCCTACGAGCAGTACTTC CASSLGFSYEQYF
TRBJ1-1 TRBV19 . . 15 TGTGCCAGTAGCTCGTACTGGGCGTCGAACACTGAAGCTTTCTTT CASSSYWASNTEAFF
TRBJ2-3 TRBV10-3 . . 12 TGTGCCACTAAGACTAGTTCAGATACGCAGTATTTT CATKTSSDTQYF
TRBJ2-5 TRBV6-2/TRBV6-3 . . 14 TGTGCCAGCAGTTACTACGGGGTCCAAGAGACCCAGTACTTC CASSYYGVQETQYF
TRBJ1-4 TRBV6-5 . . 14 TGTGCCAGCAGGCCCGGGTCCCTCGGGGAAAAACTGTTTTTT CASRPGSLGEKLFF
TRBJ2-7 TRBV13 TRBD1 . 17 TGTGCCAGCAGCGACCGGGACAGGGGGATTCCTCAGGACGAGCAGTACTTC CASSDRDRGIPQDEQYF
TRBJ2-7 TRBV7-8 TRBD1 once 14 TGTGCCAGCAGCTGGGACAGGGCTGATTACGAGCAGTACTTC CASSWDRADYEQYF
TRBJ2-1 TRBV13 . . 13 TGTGCCAGCAGCTTAGAAGGAGACAATGAGCAGTTCTTC CASSLEGDNEQFF
TRBJ2-2 TRBV10-1 TRBD2 . 14 TGCGCCAGCAGTCAAGCGGGAGATGTCGGGGAGCTGTTTTTT CASSQAGDVGELFF
TRBJ1-1 TRBV11-3 . . 15 TGTGCCAGCAGCTCAATGGGACACCCGAACACTGAAGCTTTCTTT CASSSMGHPNTEAFF
TRBJ1-5 TRBV6-5 . . 14 TGTGCCAGCAGTTCGGACGGAGACAATCAGCCCCAGCATTTT CASSSDGDNQPQHF
TRBJ2-2 TRBV19 . . 14 TGTGCCAGTAGCCCTCTGTCGAACACCGGGGAGCTGTTTTTT CASSPLSNTGELFF
TRBJ1-5 TRBV28 TRBD1 few 15 TGTGCCAGCAGTTCGCAGAGGGGGCTCAATCAGCCCCAGCATTTT CASSSQRGLNQPQHF
TRBJ2-7 TRBV11-2 . . 14 TGTGCCAGCAGCTTAGTAATGGACAGATACGAGCAGTACTTC CASSLVMDRYEQYF
TRBJ2-1 TRBV27 TRBD2 . 17 TGTGCCAGCAGTCGAGGAAAGACTAGCGGGAGAGGTAATGAGCAGTTCTTC CASSRGKTSGRGNEQFF
TRBJ1-5 TRBV6-1 . few 16 TGTGCCAGCAGTGAAGAAATAGGGTTGAGCAATCAGCCCCAGCATTTT CASSEEIGLSNQPQHF
TRBJ1-2 TRBV9 . . 12 TGTGCCCGCACCCCAGGGGCTCTCGGCTACACCTTC CARTPGALGYTF
TRBJ2-7 TRBV4-3 TRBD2 . 16 TGCGCCAGCAGCCCGGAGACTAGCGGGATTTCGTACGAGCAGTACTTC CASSPETSGISYEQYF
TRBJ2-6 TRBV19 TRBD1 . 18 TGTGCCAGTAGTACTTGGACAGGGGCGATGTCTGGGGCCAACGTCCTGACTTTC CASSTWTGAMSGANVLTF